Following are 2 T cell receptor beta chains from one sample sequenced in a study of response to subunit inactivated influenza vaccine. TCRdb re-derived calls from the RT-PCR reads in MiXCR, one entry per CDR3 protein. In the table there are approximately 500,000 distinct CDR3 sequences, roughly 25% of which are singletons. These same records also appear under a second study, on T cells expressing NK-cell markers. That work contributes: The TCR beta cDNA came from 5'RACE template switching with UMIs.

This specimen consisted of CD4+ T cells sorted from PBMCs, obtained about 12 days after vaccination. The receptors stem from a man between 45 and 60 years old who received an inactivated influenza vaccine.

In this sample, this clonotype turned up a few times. As DNA, the CDR3 is TGTGCCAGCAGCCCTATCAGACTAGCGGGATACAATGAGCAGTTCTTC. As protein: CASSPIRLAGYNEQFF. The chain carries TRBV7-8 and TRBJ2-1, with 11 bases that match TRBD2. The length of the CDR3 is 16 residues. Germline V gene sequence: CDR1 SGHVS, CDR2 FQNEAQ. Trimming cost V 5 bases and J 4 bases; bases outside gene matches: 7.

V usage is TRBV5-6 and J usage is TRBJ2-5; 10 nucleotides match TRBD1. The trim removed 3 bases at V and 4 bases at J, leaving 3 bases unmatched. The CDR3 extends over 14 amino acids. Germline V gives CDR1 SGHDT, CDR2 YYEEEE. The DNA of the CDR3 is TGTGCCAGCAGCTCGACAGGGGGCATAGAGACCCAGTACTTC. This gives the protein CASSSTGGIETQYF.